These T cell receptor beta chains were read from a single sample in a study of regulatory T cells in long-lasting Graves disease. MiXCR, run by TCRdb on the multiplex PCR reads, gives a single entry per CDR3 protein. The sample includes about 440,000 distinct CDR3 sequences, about 15% seen only once; the top ten take over 8.5%. These same records also appear under a second study, on T cells in Graves' hyperthyroidism and ophthalmopathy.

Here the sequenced sample was peripheral blood mononuclear cells (PBMCs), taken at new diagnosis, from a patient treated with antithyroid drugs. The receptors originated from a woman in her 30s with Graves disease. CDR3s include the opening cysteine and the closing phenylalanine or tryptophan. The D gene is left open where the match is weak. Size values are once, few and many counts, or a class for expanded clones, and some rows have none.

>TRBV3-1|many|NA|TRBJ2-2
TGTGCCAGCACCCCTGGCGGACGGGACACCGGGGAGCTGTTTTTT
CASTPGGRDTGELFF
>TRBV11-3|few|TRBD2|TRBJ2-1
TGTGCCAGCAGCGCGGGAGGGCCCCACAATGAGCAGTTCTTC
CASSAGGPHNEQFF
>TRBV13|NA|NA|TRBJ2-3
TGTGCCAGCAGACCCGGAGCAGGTAGCACAGATACGCAGTATTTT
CASRPGAGSTDTQYF
>TRBV27|many|NA|TRBJ2-7
TGTGCCAGCAGTCCCCCCTGGACAGGTGGACTAGTTTTGAGGTCCTACGAGCAGTACTTC
CASSPPWTGGLVLRSYEQYF
>TRBV10-3|NA|NA|TRBJ1-1
TGTGCCATCAGTGAGAGGTCAGGTTATCGCACTGAAGCTTTCTTT
CAISERSGYRTEAFF
>TRBV5-1|many|TRBD1|TRBJ1-4
TGCGCCAGCTGTCGGACAGGGGAAGAGGAAAAACTGTTTTTT
CASCRTGEEEKLFF
>TRBV27|many|NA|TRBJ1-5
TGTGCCAGCAGTTCCCCCGGCCAGCCCCAGCATTTT
CASSSPGQPQHF
>TRBV5-1|many|TRBD1|TRBJ1-2
TGCGCCAGCAGCTTGGGACCGGACAGGGGAGATGGCTACACCTTC
CASSLGPDRGDGYTF
>TRBV7-9|many|NA|TRBJ1-4
TGTGCCAGCAGCTCGGACTTCCTATTTGAGGGACTGTTTTTT
CASSSDFLFEGLFF
>TRBV29-1|few|NA|TRBJ2-7
TGCAGCGTTGGAGGGGTTGAGCAGTACTTC
CSVGGVEQYF
>TRBV19|once|NA|TRBJ2-3
TGTGCCAGTACCCAACGATCGGGGTTTTTTACAGATACGCAGTATTTT
CASTQRSGFFTDTQYF
>TRBV12-3/TRBV12-4|many|NA|TRBJ1-1
TGTGCCAGCACCCCCGGCCGAGTCGGGGCTTTCTTT
CASTPGRVGAFF
>TRBV14|NA|NA|TRBJ2-5
TGTGCCAGCAGCCAAGATAAGTGGTGGGAGACCCAGTACTTC
CASSQDKWWETQYF
>TRBV24-1|few|NA|TRBJ2-7
TGTGCCACCAGTGATTCCACAGGAAGCTACGAGCAGTACTTC
CATSDSTGSYEQYF
>TRBV6-1|NA|NA|TRBJ1-2
TGTGCCAGCAGCCTTGACAGGTTCTATGGCTACACCTTC
CASSLDRFYGYTF
>TRBV3-1|many|TRBD2|TRBJ2-2
TGTGCCAGCAGCCAAGCTCTAGCGGGAGTCGGGTACACCGGGGAGCTGTTTTTT
CASSQALAGVGYTGELFF
>TRBV4-3|once|NA|TRBJ2-3
TGCGCCAGCAGCCCTGGGGGGCCCCGCACAGATACGCAGTATTTT
CASSPGGPRTDTQYF
>TRBV12-3/TRBV12-4|NA|NA|TRBJ2-3
NA
CASSPPLETQYFGPGGPDTQYF
>TRBV6-1|many|TRBD2|TRBJ2-4
TGTGCCAGCAGACTGAAGGCTCACGGGACTAGCGGGAGTAGCAGGAACATTCAGTACTTC
CASRLKAHGTSGSSRNIQYF
>TRBV5-1|few|TRBD1|TRBJ1-2
TGCGCCAGCAGCTTGGGGGGCACAGGGGTCTATGGCTACACCTTC
CASSLGGTGVYGYTF
>TRBV7-9|many|TRBD1|TRBJ2-7
TGTGCCAGCAGCTTAGTGGGACAGGGCACCTACGGGCAGTACTTC
CASSLVGQGTYGQYF
>TRBV20-1|many|TRBD2|TRBJ2-1
TGCAGTGCTAGAACTAGCGGGAGACAGTTCTTC
CSARTSGRQFF
>TRBV27|few|TRBD1|TRBJ2-1
TGTGCCAGCAGTCTCCTGAGCCGGGGACAGGTTAACAATGAGCAGTTCTTC
CASSLLSRGQVNNEQFF
>TRBV5-6|NA|TRBD2|TRBJ2-6
TGTGCCAGCGATAGCGGGAGGAACTCTGGGGCCAACGTCCTGACTTTC
CASDSGRNSGANVLTF
>TRBV7-9|NA|NA|TRBJ1-1
TGTGCCGGAAACACTGAAGCTTTCTTT
CAGNTEAFF
>TRBV5-4|few|TRBD1|TRBJ1-6
TGTGCCAGCAGCGGGGGACAGGGGAATTCACCCCTCCACTTT
CASSGGQGNSPLHF
>TRBV19|NA|NA|TRBJ2-2
TGTGCCAGTAGTTCGGCGAGGGCCGGGGAGCTGTTTTTT
CASSSARAGELFF
>TRBV6-1|NA|TRBD1|TRBJ2-7
TGTGCCAGCAGGGGAACAGGGGCACTGTCCTCCTACGAGCAGTACTTC
CASRGTGALSSYEQYF
>TRBV27|once|NA|TRBJ2-5
TGTGCCAGCAGTGATACTAGCTTGGAGACCCAGTACTTC
CASSDTSLETQYF
>TRBV4-3|once|NA|TRBJ2-2
TGCGCCAGCAGCCAAGTGTGGGGAGGCACCGGGGAGCTGTTTTTT
CASSQVWGGTGELFF
>TRBV20-1|many|TRBD2|TRBJ2-5
TGCAGTGTTAGAGGAGGTAGCGGGAACACCCTCATTGTGACCCAGTACTTC
CSVRGGSGNTLIVTQYF
>TRBV5-1|NA|NA|TRBJ2-1
TGCGCCAGCAGCCTTCTCTCCCAGCGGGCAGACAATGAGCAGTTCTTC
CASSLLSQRADNEQFF
>TRBV7-8|many|NA|TRBJ1-1
TGTGCCAGCAGCACCTATACAGAGAACACTGAAGCTTTCTTT
CASSTYTENTEAFF
>TRBV6-1|many|TRBD2|TRBJ2-1
TGTGCCAGCAGTGAAGATGTTTTCTTATCAGCGGGAGGGACCTACAATGAGCAGTTCTTC
CASSEDVFLSAGGTYNEQFF
>TRBV20-1|many|NA|TRBJ2-5
TGCAGTGCTAGACGGCCATTTCAAGAGACCCAGTACTTC
CSARRPFQETQYF
>TRBV18|many|NA|TRBJ2-3
TGTGCCAGCTCACCGATTTCAGCGGTTAGCACAGATACGCAGTATTTT
CASSPISAVSTDTQYF
>TRBV2|many|NA|TRBJ2-1
TGTGCCAGCACCACGGGGACAAATTACAATGAGCAGTTCTTC
CASTTGTNYNEQFF
>TRBV30|many|NA|TRBJ2-2
TGTGCCTGGAGTGTAAGGTCGGACGGGGAGCTGTTTTTT
CAWSVRSDGELFF
>TRBV15|many|NA|TRBJ1-1
TGTGCCACCAGCAGAGACCCCCGTGACACTGAAGCTTTCTTT
CATSRDPRDTEAFF
>TRBV7-2|NA|TRBD2|TRBJ2-2
TGTGCCAGCAGCTTTAGCCTGCGGGGGACCGGGGAGCTGTTTTTT
CASSFSLRGTGELFF
>TRBV20-1|NA|TRBD2|TRBJ2-1
TGCAGTGCTAGACCCCCACTAGCTAGCGGGAGGGCAGGAAATGAGCAGTTCTTC
CSARPPLASGRAGNEQFF
>TRBV7-9|many|NA|TRBJ2-3
TGTGCCAGCAGCTCCCAGGGAAGCACAGATACGCAGTATTTT
CASSSQGSTDTQYF
>TRBV28|many|NA|TRBJ2-5
TGTGCCAGCACCCTCGGAATGAGAGAGACCCAGTACTTC
CASTLGMRETQYF
>TRBV7-3|NA|TRBD2|TRBJ2-7
TGTGCCAGCGCGGCGGGAGGCGGATGGGAGGAGCAGTACTTC
CASAAGGGWEEQYF
>TRBV18|many|NA|TRBJ1-1
TGTGCCAGCTCGCTTGGCCTTGCGAACACTGAAGCTTTCTTT
CASSLGLANTEAFF
>TRBV5-1|many|NA|TRBJ2-1
TGCGCCAGCAGCCCGGGATCTAGCGTGTTCTATGAGCAGTTCTTC
CASSPGSSVFYEQFF